The source of this TCR beta chain is a study of CD8 T cells in Susac syndrome. Germline V lookup: CDR1 MGHRA, CDR2 YSYEKL. V trimming: 1 base; J trimming: 6 bases; junction bases outside the gene matches: 6. The CDR3 contains 16 residues. Study results and limitations: Clonal expansion was not seen in any Susac syndrome CD4+ T cell repertoire.

Reverse transcription of about 0.45 to 1 ug RNA used random hexamers. Each CDR3 protein is one row after TCRdb ran MiXCR on the immunoSEQ multiplex PCR reads. This sample yields 170,000 or so distinct CDR3 sequences, of which 90% to 95% are seen a single time; roughly 0.12% belongs to the top ten. A note on this clonotype: The antigen remains unidentified.

The sample comprised CD4+ T cells from PBMCs. The TCR comes from a human donor with Susac syndrome. The chain joins TRBV4-1 to TRBJ1-6; TRBD1 matches at 7 bases. In DNA, the CDR3 is TGCGCCAGCAGCCAAGGACAGGGAGTCGGTAATTCACCCCTCCACTTT. Translation gives CASSQGQGVGNSPLHF.